This entry describes one TCR beta chain. Antigen specificity is unknown. This entry belongs to a study of post-analysis software for immune sequencing data. The V end lost 6 bases, the J end lost 3 bases, and 11 bases lay between the germline ends. This CDR3 region has 13 residues. Germline V gene sequence: CDR1 MDHEN, CDR2 SYDVKM. Researchers reported that TCR beta cDNA libraries carried unique molecular identifiers. With roughly 1 to 11 million T cells as the source, roughly 0.5 million cDNA molecules resulted. TCRdb reanalysed the PCR reads using MiXCR and keeps one entry per CDR3 protein. The sample holds hundreds of thousands of distinct CDR3 sequences, about 27% seen once. Study-level findings and limits: About 5 TRBV segments appeared more often in patients than in controls, and TRBV5-6, TRBV5-1 and TRBV20-1 were among these.

The chain links TRBV28 to TRBJ1-2, with D uncertain. The sequencing input was blood. This receptor was identified in a girl aged 5-17 years with multiple sclerosis. The CDR3 DNA follows: TGTGCCAGCAGCGAAGAACACTACTATGGCTACACCTTC. Its protein product is CASSEEHYYGYTF.